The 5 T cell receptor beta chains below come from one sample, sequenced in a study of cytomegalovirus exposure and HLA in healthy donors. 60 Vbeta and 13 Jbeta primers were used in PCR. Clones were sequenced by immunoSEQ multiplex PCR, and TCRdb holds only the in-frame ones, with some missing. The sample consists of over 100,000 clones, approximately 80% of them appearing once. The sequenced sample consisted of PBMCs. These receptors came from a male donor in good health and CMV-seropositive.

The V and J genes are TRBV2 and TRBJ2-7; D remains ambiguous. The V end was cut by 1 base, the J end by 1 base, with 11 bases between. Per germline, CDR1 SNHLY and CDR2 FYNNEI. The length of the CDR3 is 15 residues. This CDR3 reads CASSEGGYLSYEQYF. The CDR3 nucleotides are TGTGCCAGCAGTGAAGGCGGATACCTATCCTACGAGCAGTACTTC.

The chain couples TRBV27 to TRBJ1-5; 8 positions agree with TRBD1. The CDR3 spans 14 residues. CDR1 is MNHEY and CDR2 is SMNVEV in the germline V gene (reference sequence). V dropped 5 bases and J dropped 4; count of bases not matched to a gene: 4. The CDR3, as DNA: TGTGCCAGCAGTCCCCGACAGGGGAATCAGCCCCAGCATTTT. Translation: CASSPRQGNQPQHF.

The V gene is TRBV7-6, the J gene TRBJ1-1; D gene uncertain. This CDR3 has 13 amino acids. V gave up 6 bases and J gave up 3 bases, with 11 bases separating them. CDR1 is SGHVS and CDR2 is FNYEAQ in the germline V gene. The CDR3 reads CASSRGQYTEAFF. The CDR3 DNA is TGTGCCAGCAGTCGAGGGCAGTACACTGAAGCTTTCTTT.

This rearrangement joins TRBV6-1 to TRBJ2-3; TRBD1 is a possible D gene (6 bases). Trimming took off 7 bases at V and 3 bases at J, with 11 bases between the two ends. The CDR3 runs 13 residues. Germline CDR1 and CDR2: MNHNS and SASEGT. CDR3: CASTTRGTDTQYF. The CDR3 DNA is TGTGCCAGCACCACAAGGGGGACAGATACGCAGTATTTT.

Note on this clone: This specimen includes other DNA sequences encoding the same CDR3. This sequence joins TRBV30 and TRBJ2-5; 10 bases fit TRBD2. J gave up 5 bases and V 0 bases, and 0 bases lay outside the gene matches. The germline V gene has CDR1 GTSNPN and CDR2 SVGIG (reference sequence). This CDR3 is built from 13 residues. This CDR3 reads CAWSVLAGETQYF. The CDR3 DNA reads TGTGCCTGGAGTGTACTAGCGGGGGAGACCCAGTACTTC.